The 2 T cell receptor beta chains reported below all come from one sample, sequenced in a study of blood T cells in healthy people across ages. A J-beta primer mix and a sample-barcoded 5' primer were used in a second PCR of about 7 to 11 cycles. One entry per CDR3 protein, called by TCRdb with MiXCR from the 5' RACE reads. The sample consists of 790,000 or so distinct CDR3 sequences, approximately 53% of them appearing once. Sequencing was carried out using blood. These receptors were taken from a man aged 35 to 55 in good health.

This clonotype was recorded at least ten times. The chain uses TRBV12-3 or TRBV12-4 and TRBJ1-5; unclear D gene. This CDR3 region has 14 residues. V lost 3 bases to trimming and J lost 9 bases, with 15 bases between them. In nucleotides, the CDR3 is TGTGCCAGCAGTTTGGCAGGCGACCGTTCGCCCCAGCATTTT. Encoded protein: CASSLAGDRSPQHF.

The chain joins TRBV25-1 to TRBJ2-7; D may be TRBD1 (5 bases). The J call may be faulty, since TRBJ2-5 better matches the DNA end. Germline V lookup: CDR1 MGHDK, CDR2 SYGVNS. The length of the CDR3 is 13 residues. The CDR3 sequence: CASSEMGHGTQYF. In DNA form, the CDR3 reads TGTGCCAGCAGTGAAATGGGGCATGGGACCCAGTACTTC.